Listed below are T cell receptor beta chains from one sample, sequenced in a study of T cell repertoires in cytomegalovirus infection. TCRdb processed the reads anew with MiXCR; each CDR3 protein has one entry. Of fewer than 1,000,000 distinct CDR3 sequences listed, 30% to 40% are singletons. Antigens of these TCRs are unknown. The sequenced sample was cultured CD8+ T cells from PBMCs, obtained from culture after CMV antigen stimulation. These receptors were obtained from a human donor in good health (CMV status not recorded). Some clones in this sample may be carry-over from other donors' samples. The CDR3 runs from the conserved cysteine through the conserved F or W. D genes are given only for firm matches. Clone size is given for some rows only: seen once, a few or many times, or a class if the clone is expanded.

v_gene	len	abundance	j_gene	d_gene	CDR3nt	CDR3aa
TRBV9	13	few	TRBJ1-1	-	TGTGCCAGCAGCGTAGGGGAGGGACTCGAAGCTTTCTTT	CASSVGEGLEAFF
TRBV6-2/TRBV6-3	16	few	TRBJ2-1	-	TGTGCCAGCAGTCCGATAAGGAGACTCCACTACAATGAGCAGTTCTTC	CASSPIRRLHYNEQFF
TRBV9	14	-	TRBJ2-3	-	TGTGCCAGCAGCCCCGCGTCCATGGAGGATACGCAGTATTTT	CASSPASMEDTQYF
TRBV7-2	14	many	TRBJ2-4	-	TGTGCCAGCAGCTACCCCGGTGGTAAAAACATTCAGTACTTC	CASSYPGGKNIQYF
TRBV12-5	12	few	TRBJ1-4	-	TGTGCTAGTGGTTTCGAGCCCCGAAAACTGTTTTTT	CASGFEPRKLFF
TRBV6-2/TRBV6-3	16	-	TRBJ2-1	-	TGTGCCAGCAGTTACACCCTAGCCGATTCCTACAATGAGCAGTTCTTC	CASSYTLADSYNEQFF
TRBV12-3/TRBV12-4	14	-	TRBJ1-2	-	TGTGCCAGCAGTCTCGACCAGGGTTACTATGGCTACACCTTC	CASSLDQGYYGYTF
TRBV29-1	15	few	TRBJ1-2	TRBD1	TGCAGCGTTGAAGACGGGGACAGGGGTTTATATGGCTACACCTTC	CSVEDGDRGLYGYTF
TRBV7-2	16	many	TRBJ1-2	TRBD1	TGTGCCAGCAGCTTAATTTCCCGGGACAGGGTTAATGGCTACACCTTC	CASSLISRDRVNGYTF
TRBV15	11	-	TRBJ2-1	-	TGTGCCACCAGCAGTGATTATGAGCAGTTCTTC	CATSSDYEQFF
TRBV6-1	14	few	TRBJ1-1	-	TGTGCCAGCAGTCCAAGTGGGGGATTCACTGAAGCTTTCTTT	CASSPSGGFTEAFF
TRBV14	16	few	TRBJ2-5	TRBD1	TGTGCCAGCAGCCAAGATATGACAGGGTCGGAGGAGACCCAGTACTTC	CASSQDMTGSEETQYF
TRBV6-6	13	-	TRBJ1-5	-	TGTGCCATGTCGGCAGGGGTGGAGCAGCCCCAGCATTTT	CAMSAGVEQPQHF
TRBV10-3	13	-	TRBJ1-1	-	TGTGCCATCAGGGAGAGTAGTTCCCTCGAAGCTTTCTTT	CAIRESSSLEAFF
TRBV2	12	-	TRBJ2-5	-	TGTGCCAGCATCCAGCCTCAAGAGACCCAGTACTTC	CASIQPQETQYF
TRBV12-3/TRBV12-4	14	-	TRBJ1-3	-	TGTGCCAGCTCCCCTGGGCCCACTGGAAACACCATATATTTT	CASSPGPTGNTIYF